Below are 5 T cell receptor beta chains sequenced from a single sample in a study of cytomegalovirus exposure and HLA in healthy donors. The PCR made use of 60 Vbeta and 13 Jbeta primers. Sequencing used immunoSEQ multiplex PCR; TCRdb keeps in-frame clones, though not all of them. The table for this sample gives around 100,000 clones. Sequencing was carried out using PBMCs. All receptors come from a middle-aged man in good health and CMV-seronegative.

The genes are TRBV30 and TRBJ1-2, with 10 bases fitting TRBD1. Losses at the gene ends were 4 bases for V and 2 bases for J; bases not matched to a gene: 7. Germline loops: CDR1 GTSNPN, CDR2 SVGIG (reference sequence). There are 15 residues in the CDR3. CDR3 DNA: TGTGCCTGGATGGCGGGACAGGGGAGCAACTATGGCTACACCTTC. It encodes CAWMAGQGSNYGYTF.

The CDR3, as DNA: TGCGCCAGCAGCCGTTCTTTTCGGGAGGATCGCACAGATACGCAGTATTTT. Protein sequence: CASSRSFREDRTDTQYF. This chain connects TRBV10-2 to TRBJ2-3, with 7 bases identical to TRBD2. Per the germline V gene, CDR1 is WSHSY and CDR2 is SAAADI. V trimming: 6 bases; J trimming: 1 base; junction bases outside the gene matches: 13. This CDR3 is 17 amino acids long.

The chain recombines TRBV4-1 with TRBJ2-7, with a possible D match to TRBD1 (5 bases). This CDR3 has 14 amino acids. The V end lost 0 bases, the J end lost 3 bases, and 9 bases lay between the germline ends. Germline assignment: CDR1 MGHRA and CDR2 YSYEKL. CDR3 amino acids: CASSQERGSYEQYF. The DNA for the CDR3 is TGCGCCAGCAGCCAAGAAAGGGGTAGCTACGAGCAGTACTTC.

The chain couples TRBV5-1 to TRBJ2-1; no definite D call. Trimming took 5 bases from V and 6 from J, leaving 15 bases between them. The CDR3 contains 14 residues. The germline V gene encodes CDR1 SGHRS and CDR2 YFSETQ. The CDR3: CASSTTTLGNEQFF. Here the CDR3 DNA reads TGCGCCAGCAGTACAACGACCCTAGGCAATGAGCAGTTCTTC.

V usage is TRBV28 and J usage is TRBJ2-1; TRBD2 matches at 8 bases. In germline, CDR1 is MDHEN, CDR2 SYDVKM. The V segment lost 7 bases and the J segment 4 bases; nucleotides outside the gene matches: 12. CDR3 length: 16 residues. The DNA for the CDR3 is TGTGCCAGCACCGGATTGGGAGCGGGAGTTTACAATGAGCAGTTCTTC. Its protein is CASTGLGAGVYNEQFF.